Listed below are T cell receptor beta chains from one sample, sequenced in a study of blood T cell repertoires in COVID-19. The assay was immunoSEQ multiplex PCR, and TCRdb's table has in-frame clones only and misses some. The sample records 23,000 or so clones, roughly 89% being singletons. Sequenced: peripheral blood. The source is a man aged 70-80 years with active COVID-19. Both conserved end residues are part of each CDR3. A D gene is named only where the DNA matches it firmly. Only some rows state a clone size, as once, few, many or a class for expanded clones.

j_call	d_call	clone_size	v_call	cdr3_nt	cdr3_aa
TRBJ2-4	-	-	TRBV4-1	TGCGCCAGCAGCCAAGACAGTACAGGAGTCCTTTTAGCCAAAAACATTCAGTACTTC	CASSQDSTGVLLAKNIQYF
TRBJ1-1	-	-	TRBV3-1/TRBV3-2	TGTGCCAGCAGCCGTGGAGGTGGGGACACTGAAGCTTTCTTT	CASSRGGGDTEAFF
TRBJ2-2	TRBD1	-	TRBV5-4	TGTGCCAGCAGCTTGGGGACAGGGAGTACCGGGGAGCTGTTTTTT	CASSLGTGSTGELFF
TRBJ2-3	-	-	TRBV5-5	TGTGCCAGCAGCTTGCTGTCGGTGACAGATACGCAGTATTTT	CASSLLSVTDTQYF
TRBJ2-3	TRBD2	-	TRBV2	TGTGCCAGCAGTGGGCTAGCGGGGTTGGGTGGTACGCAGTATTTT	CASSGLAGLGGTQYF
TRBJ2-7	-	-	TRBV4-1	TGCGCCAGCAGCCAAGATTTGTCAGGGAAAAACGAGCAGTACTTC	CASSQDLSGKNEQYF
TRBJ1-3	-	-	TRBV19	TGTGCCAGTAGTATTCAGAGACAAGGAAACACCATATATTTT	CASSIQRQGNTIYF
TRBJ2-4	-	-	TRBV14	TGTGCCAGCAGCCAAGGACCAGGCGCCTTAAAAAACATTCAGTACTTC	CASSQGPGALKNIQYF
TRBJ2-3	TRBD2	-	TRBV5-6	TGTGCCAGCAGCTTGCCGGGAGTGCGACTAGCGGGGACAGATACGCAGTATTTT	CASSLPGVRLAGTDTQYF
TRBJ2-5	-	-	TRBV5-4	TGTGCCAGCACCGAGGGGGGGCGCGAGACCCAGTACTTC	CASTEGGRETQYF
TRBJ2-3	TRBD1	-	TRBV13	TGTGCCAGCAGCCTTGGGACAGGGCTCACAGATACGCAGTATTTT	CASSLGTGLTDTQYF
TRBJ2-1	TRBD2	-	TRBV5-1	TGCGCCAGCAGCGTATCCGGGACTAGCGGGAACAATGAGCAGTTCTTC	CASSVSGTSGNNEQFF
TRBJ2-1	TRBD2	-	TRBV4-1	TGCGCCAGCAGCCAAGAGACTAGCGGGAGGGCTCCTCGGTACAATGAGCAGTTCTTC	CASSQETSGRAPRYNEQFF
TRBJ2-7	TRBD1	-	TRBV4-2	TGTGCCAGCAGCCCGCTTACCCCGGGACAGGGTTCCTACGAGCAGTACTTC	CASSPLTPGQGSYEQYF
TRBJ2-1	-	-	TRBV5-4	TGTGCCAGCTTAGCGGAGTCCTACAATGAGCAGTTCTTC	CASLAESYNEQFF
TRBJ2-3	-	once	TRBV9	TGTGCCAGCAGCGTAGCTACGGGAGCTTTCACAGATACGCAGTATTTT	CASSVATGAFTDTQYF
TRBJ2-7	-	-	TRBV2	TGTGCCAGCAGTGAGCGGGGAGGTCTCTCCTACGAGCAGTACTTC	CASSERGGLSYEQYF
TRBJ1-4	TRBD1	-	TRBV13	TGTGCCAGCAGCAGAAGGGACAGCTATAATGAAAAACTGTTTTTT	CASSRRDSYNEKLFF
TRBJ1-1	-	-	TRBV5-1	TGCGCCAGCAGCTTGGGCGAGGTCGGCTCTGAAGCTTTCTTT	CASSLGEVGSEAFF
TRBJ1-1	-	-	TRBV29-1	TGCAGCGTTTTGGGGGGGGCTACTGAAGCTTTCTTT	CSVLGGATEAFF
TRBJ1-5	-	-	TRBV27	TGTGCCAGCAGTTCCTTTGATCAGCCCCAGCATTTT	CASSSFDQPQHF
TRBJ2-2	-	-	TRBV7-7	TGTGCCAGCAGCAGGGACATATACACCGGGGAGCTGTTTTTT	CASSRDIYTGELFF
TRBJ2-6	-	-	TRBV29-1	TGCAGCGTTCGGACAGCGTCCTCTGGGGCCAACGTCCTGACTTTC	CSVRTASSGANVLTF
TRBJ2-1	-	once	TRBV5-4	TGTGCCAGCAGCCCCCACAGGGCGGATGTTAATGAGCAGTTCTTC	CASSPHRADVNEQFF
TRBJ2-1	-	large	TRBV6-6	TGTGCCAGCAGTTACTCGAGGCATGAGCAGTTCTTC	CASSYSRHEQFF
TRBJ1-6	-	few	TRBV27	TGTGCCAGCAGTTTAAGAGGTGGCTTCGGGAATTCACCCCTCCACTTT	CASSLRGGFGNSPLHF
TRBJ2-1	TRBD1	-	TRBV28	TGTGCCAGCCGAAGCCCAGAGGGGGCGTCCTACAATGAGCAGTTCTTC	CASRSPEGASYNEQFF
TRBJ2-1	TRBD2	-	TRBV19	TGTGCCAGTAGTCAGCCCGGGACTAGTTACAATGAGCAGTTCTTC	CASSQPGTSYNEQFF
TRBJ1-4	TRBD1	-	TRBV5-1	TGCGCCAGCAGTGCAGGGGGAGCAACTAATGAAAAACTGTTTTTT	CASSAGGATNEKLFF
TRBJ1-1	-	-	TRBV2	TGTGCCAGCAGCGTGGAGGGTCGGACTGAAGCTTTCTTT	CASSVEGRTEAFF
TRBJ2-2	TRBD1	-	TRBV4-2	TGTGCCAGCAGCCATGTCCGACAGGGGGCGACCGGGGAGCTGTTTTTT	CASSHVRQGATGELFF
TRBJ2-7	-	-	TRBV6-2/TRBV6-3	TGTGCCAGCAGTTTCCGGGAAACGAGCGAGCAGTACTTC	CASSFRETSEQYF
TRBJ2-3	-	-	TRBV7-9	TGTGCCAGCACCCTAGAGGGCAGCACAGATACGCAGTATTTT	CASTLEGSTDTQYF
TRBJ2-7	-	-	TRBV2	TGTGCCAGCAGTAAGCGCGTGAGGGACGAGCAGTACTTC	CASSKRVRDEQYF
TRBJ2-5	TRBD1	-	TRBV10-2	TGCGCCAGCAGTGGGACAGGGGCCCAAACCCTCCAAGAGACCCAGTACTTC	CASSGTGAQTLQETQYF
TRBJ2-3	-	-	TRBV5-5	TGTGCCAGCAGCTTGGCAACGGGGGTGGGCGTGACAGATACGCAGTATTTT	CASSLATGVGVTDTQYF
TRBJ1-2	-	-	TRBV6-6	TGTGCCAGCACTACCCGGGGGGCGGGTGGCTACACCTTC	CASTTRGAGGYTF
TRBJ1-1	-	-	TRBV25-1	TGTGCCAGCAGCGTAGGGGGTGGCACTGAAGCTTTCTTT	CASSVGGGTEAFF
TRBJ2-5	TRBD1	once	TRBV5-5	TGTGCCAGCAGCCCGGGACAGGGGTTATTGGAGACCCAGTACTTC	CASSPGQGLLETQYF
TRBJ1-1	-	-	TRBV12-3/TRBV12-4	TGTGCCAGCAGGGGCAGGGTTAGAGTTGAAGCTTTCTTT	CASRGRVRVEAFF
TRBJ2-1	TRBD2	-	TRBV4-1	TGCGCCAGCAGCCGTGGGGGAAGCGGGAGAAAAGATGAGCAGTTCTTC	CASSRGGSGRKDEQFF
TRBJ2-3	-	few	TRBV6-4	TGTGCCAGCAGTGACGAGGCAGGGGCCACAGATACGCAGTATTTT	CASSDEAGATDTQYF
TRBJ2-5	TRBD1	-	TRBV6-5	TGTGCCAGCAGTATACAGGGGGCGCGACGAGAGACCCAGTACTTC	CASSIQGARRETQYF